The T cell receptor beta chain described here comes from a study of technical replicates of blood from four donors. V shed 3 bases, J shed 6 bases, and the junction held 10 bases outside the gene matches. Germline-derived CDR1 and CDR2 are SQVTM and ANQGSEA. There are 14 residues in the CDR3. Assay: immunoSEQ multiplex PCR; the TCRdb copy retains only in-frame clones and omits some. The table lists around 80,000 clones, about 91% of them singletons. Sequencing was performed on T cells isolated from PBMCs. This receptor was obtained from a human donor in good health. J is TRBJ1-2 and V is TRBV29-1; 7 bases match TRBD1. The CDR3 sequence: CSVDPDREMDGYTF. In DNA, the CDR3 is TGCAGCGTTGACCCCGACAGGGAGATGGATGGCTACACCTTC.